The rows below give T cell receptor beta chains drawn from one sample of a study of blood T cells in healthy people across ages. TCRdb processed the 5' RACE reads anew with MiXCR; each CDR3 protein has one entry. The table lists 780,000 or so distinct CDR3 sequences, roughly three fifths of them singletons. Sequencing was carried out using blood. These receptors were obtained from a middle-aged man in good health. CDR3s include the opening cysteine and the closing phenylalanine or tryptophan. A D gene is named only where the DNA matches it firmly. Only part of the rows carry a size: once, few, many, or a class if the clone is expanded.

V: TRBV20-1; length: 10; J: TRBJ1-2; size: once; D: NA; DNA: TGCAGTGGGTTAAGGGAAGGCTACACCTTC; CDR3: CSGLREGYTF
V: TRBV11-2; length: 16; J: TRBJ2-3; size: NA; D: TRBD2; DNA: TGTGCCAGCAGCTTAAGGTCGGCGGGGGGAACAGATACGCAGTATTTT; CDR3: CASSLRSAGGTDTQYF
V: TRBV3-1; length: 15; J: TRBJ1-1; size: NA; D: TRBD1; DNA: TGTGCCAGCAGCCAAGTGACAGGGGGTAACACTGAAGCTTTCTTT; CDR3: CASSQVTGGNTEAFF
V: TRBV5-1; length: 15; J: TRBJ2-5; size: few; D: TRBD1; DNA: TGCGCCAGCAGCTTGGCCGACAGGGGCCAAGAGACCCAGTACTTC; CDR3: CASSLADRGQETQYF
V: TRBV7-9; length: 16; J: TRBJ2-2; size: NA; D: TRBD2; DNA: TGTGCCGGACGGAGGACTAGCGGGGGGCCCGCGGGGGAGCTGTTTTTT; CDR3: CAGRRTSGGPAGELFF
V: TRBV7-3; length: 14; J: TRBJ2-1; size: NA; D: NA; DNA: TGTGCCAGCAGCGGAGGGGCTACCTACAATGAGCAGTTCTTC; CDR3: CASSGGATYNEQFF
V: TRBV20-1; length: 16; J: TRBJ1-2; size: NA; D: NA; DNA: TGCAGTGCTAGAGATCCGAACAGGAGAGTTAACTACGGCTACACCTTC; CDR3: CSARDPNRRVNYGYTF
V: TRBV20-1; length: 15; J: TRBJ2-7; size: NA; D: TRBD1; DNA: TGCAGTGCTAGTCTGGGACAGTTAGGGGGTTACGAGCAGTACTTC; CDR3: CSASLGQLGGYEQYF
V: TRBV7-9; length: 11; J: TRBJ2-5; size: few; D: NA; DNA: TGTGCCAGCAGCTTAGGGGACGTGCAGTACTTC; CDR3: CASSLGDVQYF
V: TRBV5-5; length: 16; J: TRBJ2-3; size: NA; D: TRBD2; DNA: TGTGCCAGCAGCAACACCGGGACTACGATTTGGGATACGCAGTATTTT; CDR3: CASSNTGTTIWDTQYF
V: TRBV6-2/TRBV6-3; length: 15; J: TRBJ2-7; size: NA; D: TRBD2; DNA: TGTGCCAGCAGTTACTCGGCGGGAGCTTCCTACGAGCAGTACTTC; CDR3: CASSYSAGASYEQYF
V: TRBV7-9; length: 14; J: TRBJ2-4; size: many; D: NA; DNA: TGTGCCAGCAGCTTAGCAGGGGATTTCGGTCTTCAGTACTTC; CDR3: CASSLAGDFGLQYF
V: TRBV10-3; length: 13; J: TRBJ2-3; size: few; D: TRBD1; DNA: TGTGCCATCAGTCCGACAGGGGCAGATACGCAGTATTTT; CDR3: CAISPTGADTQYF
V: TRBV7-2; length: 14; J: TRBJ2-3; size: NA; D: NA; DNA: TGTGCCAGCAGCTTAGCTATCAGGGGAGATACGCAGTATTTT; CDR3: CASSLAIRGDTQYF
V: TRBV20-1; length: 13; J: TRBJ2-2; size: NA; D: NA; DNA: TGCAGTGCTAGCTATGGGAACACCGGGGAGCTGTTTTTT; CDR3: CSASYGNTGELFF
V: TRBV6-2/TRBV6-3; length: 19; J: TRBJ2-4; size: NA; D: NA; DNA: TGTGCCAGCAGACCGCCGGGACTCAACGTGGCCATAGCCAAAAACATTCAGTACTTC; CDR3: CASRPPGLNVAIAKNIQYF
V: TRBV6-5; length: 14; J: TRBJ2-7; size: many; D: NA; DNA: TGTGCTACAGCGGTGAGCGGGTTTACCTACGAGCAGTACTTC; CDR3: CATAVSGFTYEQYF
V: TRBV18; length: 14; J: TRBJ2-7; size: NA; D: TRBD1; DNA: TGTGCCAGCTCACCAGGACAGGGAGTGGGTGAGCAGTACTTC; CDR3: CASSPGQGVGEQYF
V: TRBV29-1; length: 17; J: TRBJ1-2; size: NA; D: TRBD1; DNA: TGCAGCGTTGAATCATTAATCATAGACCGGGACAGCTATGGCTACACCTTC; CDR3: CSVESLIIDRDSYGYTF
V: TRBV29-1; length: 13; J: TRBJ2-2; size: few; D: TRBD1; DNA: TGCAGCGTTGAGATAGGGGGCTCGGGGGAGCTGTTTTTT; CDR3: CSVEIGGSGELFF